Following are 25 T cell receptor beta chains from one sample sequenced in a study of cytomegalovirus exposure and HLA in healthy donors. Primers for the PCR totalled 60 Vbeta and 13 Jbeta. Generated by immunoSEQ multiplex PCR, the TCRdb table keeps only in-frame clones and is missing some. The sample shows hundreds of thousands of clones, 82% of them seen only once. Input material: PBMCs. The receptors stem from a man aged 40-49 years in good health and CMV-seropositive.

The chain has TRBV11-2 and TRBJ2-5; no definite D call. Germline CDR1 reads SGHAT; CDR2 reads FQNNGV. The CDR3 is 11 residues long. Trimming pared 3 bases from V and 7 bases from J, leaving 6 bases between. CDR3 nucleotide sequence: TGTGCCAGCAGCTTTCTCGGGACCCAGTACTTC. It is translated as CASSFLGTQYF.

This clone is a singleton in its sample. The V call is TRBV6-5, the J call TRBJ2-3, with a tentative D call TRBD1 (5 bases). V shed 5 bases and J shed 3 bases, with 9 bases lying between them. In germline, CDR1 is MNHEY, CDR2 SVGAGI. CDR3 size: 13 residues. The CDR3 nucleotides are TGTGCCAGCAGTGCCCCAGGGACAGATACGCAGTATTTT. Amino acids: CASSAPGTDTQYF.

This chain connects TRBV6-1 to TRBJ2-1, with 9 bases that match TRBD2. Germline V lookup: CDR1 MNHNS, CDR2 SASEGT. The CDR3 has 16 residues. The trim removed 4 bases at V and 2 bases at J, leaving 6 bases unmatched. Here the CDR3 DNA reads TGTGCCAGCAGTGGGAAAGCGGGAGGAACCTACAATGAGCAGTTCTTC. Translation gives CASSGKAGGTYNEQFF.

The chain uses TRBV7-3 and TRBJ1-3; D perhaps matches TRBD1 (5 bases). The germline V and J ends were trimmed by 1 base and 1 base, with 11 bases remaining between them. Per the germline V gene, CDR1 is SGHTA and CDR2 is FQGTGA. The CDR3 is 16 residues long. CDR3: CASSLRPQGSGNTIYF. CDR3 bases: TGTGCCAGCAGCTTAAGACCCCAGGGATCTGGAAACACCATATATTTT.

V is TRBV11-2 and J is TRBJ2-1; D possibly corresponds to TRBD1 (5 bases). V lost 0 bases and J lost 7, with 10 bases in between. Germline-derived CDR1 and CDR2 are SGHAT and FQNNGV. This CDR3 spans 14 amino acids. The CDR3 loop is CASSLDGGANEQFF. The CDR3 bases are TGTGCCAGCAGCTTAGACGGTGGGGCTAATGAGCAGTTCTTC.

The sample holds one count of this clone. The gene calls are TRBV6-6 and TRBJ2-1; tentatively, D is TRBD1 (7 bases). The CDR3 consists of 16 residues. Germline V gene data show CDR1 as MNHNY and CDR2 as SVGAGI (reference sequence). The ends were cut back, 5 bases at V and 5 bases at J, with 19 bases in the middle. This chain's CDR3 is CASSLSGQGGHNEQFF. CDR3 nucleotides: TGTGCCAGCAGTCTTTCGGGGCAGGGGGGCCACAATGAGCAGTTCTTC.

The rearrangement joins TRBV5-1 to TRBJ2-7; 8 bases are a match to TRBD1. V shed 2 bases and J 4 bases; nucleotides not matched to a gene: 8. The germline V gene encodes CDR1 SGHRS and CDR2 YFSETQ. The CDR3 spans 15 residues. The CDR3 nucleotides read TGCGCCAGCAGCTTAACTCCGGGACAGGATTACGAGCAGTACTTC. Translating it yields CASSLTPGQDYEQYF. The whole variable domain, remainder taken from reference TRBV5-1 and TRBJ2-7, is KAGVTQTPRYLIKTRGQQVTLSCSPISGHRSVSWYQQTPGQGLQFLFEYFSETQRNKGNFPGRFSGRQFSNSRSEMNVSTLELGDSALYLCASSLTPGQDYEQYFGPGTRLTVT.

The chain joins TRBV4-1 to TRBJ2-4; D may be TRBD1 (6 bases). CDR3 size: 15 residues. Trimming stripped 3 bases from V and 1 base from J, with 10 bases between. Germline V gene sequence: CDR1 MGHRA, CDR2 YSYEKL. The CDR3: CASSQGDRAKNIQYF. CDR3 bases: TGCGCCAGCAGCCAGGGAGACAGGGCCAAAAACATTCAGTACTTC.

The J gene is TRBJ1-5, the V gene TRBV4-1; D is possibly TRBD1 (6 bases). The V gene lost 0 bases and the J gene lost 7 bases, with 13 bases spanning the gap. Germline CDR1 and CDR2: MGHRA and YSYEKL. The CDR3 runs to 15 residues. CDR3 in amino acids: CASSQDRGGAQPQHF. CDR3 DNA: TGCGCCAGCAGCCAAGATCGAGGGGGGGCCCAGCCCCAGCATTTT.

V and J are TRBV16 and TRBJ2-3, with TRBD2 as a possible D gene (6 bases). Germline V gives CDR1 KGHSY, CDR2 FQNENV. The CDR3 has 12 residues. V lost 10 bases and J lost 14, with 22 bases in between. The CDR3 here is CATSRGDSVRYF. The DNA of the CDR3 is TGTGCCACCTCGCGCGGGGACTCCGTGCGGTATTTT.

This clone appeared once. V usage is TRBV6-5 and J usage is TRBJ1-4; TRBD1 is a possible D gene (6 bases). With 6 bases removed from V and 2 bases from J, the gap between germline ends came to 13 bases. The germline gives CDR1 MNHEY, CDR2 SVGAGI. This CDR3 contains 15 residues. For the CDR3, the DNA is TGTGCCAGCAGACAGGGAACGGTGACTAATGAAAAACTGTTTTTT. Its translation is CASRQGTVTNEKLFF.

V is TRBV5-1 and J is TRBJ2-1; D is perhaps TRBD2 (6 bases). The CDR3 spans 14 residues. Deletions cut 4 bases from V and 2 bases from J, with 10 bases between. CDR1 is SGHRS, CDR2 YFSETQ, per germline. The DNA for the CDR3 is TGCGCCAGCAGCAGGACGGGGGCCTACAATGAGCAGTTCTTC. This encodes CASSRTGAYNEQFF. Using reference TRBV5-1 and TRBJ2-1 for the parts outside the CDR3, the full variable domain is KAGVTQTPRYLIKTRGQQVTLSCSPISGHRSVSWYQQTPGQGLQFLFEYFSETQRNKGNFPGRFSGRQFSNSRSEMNVSTLELGDSALYLCASSRTGAYNEQFFGPGTRLTVL.

Only one count was recorded for this clone. The chain employs TRBV30 and TRBJ1-5, with D perhaps TRBD1 (6 bases). CDR1 is GTSNPN and CDR2 is SVGIG in the germline V gene (reference sequence). Trimming left V 5 bases short and J 5 bases short, with 16 bases between. The CDR3 totals 14 residues. CDR3 in amino acids: CAWSGTSLYQPQHF. CDR3 sequence (DNA): TGTGCCTGGTCCGGGACATCACTCTATCAGCCCCAGCATTTT. Filled out from reference TRBV30 and TRBJ1-5, the complete variable domain reads SQTIHQWPATLVQPVGSPLSLECTVEGTSNPNLYWYRQAAGRGLQLLFYSVGIGQISSEVPQNLSASRPQDRQFILSSKKLLLSDSGFYLCAWSGTSLYQPQHFGDGTRLSIL.

This clone is a singleton in its sample. Different DNA sequences within this sample yield the same CDR3. V usage is TRBV5-4 and J usage is TRBJ2-3, with 12 bases aligning to TRBD2. The CDR3 has 16 amino acids. Unmatched junction bases numbered 1, after V lost 2 bases and J lost 0 bases. Germline CDR1 reads SGHNT; CDR2 reads YYREEE (reference sequence). CDR3 sequence (DNA): TGTGCCAGCAGCTTAGGGACTAGCGGGAGCACAGATACGCAGTATTTT. This sequence encodes CASSLGTSGSTDTQYF.

The V call is TRBV7-9, the J call TRBJ2-3; TRBD2 agrees at 10 bases. Germline V CDR1 and CDR2: SEHNR, FQNEAQ (reference sequence). There are 15 residues in the CDR3. After removal of 5 bases from V and 5 bases from J, the junction contained 7 bases not matched to a gene. This chain's CDR3 is CASSPSGRVVDTQYF. The CDR3 nucleotides read TGTGCCAGCAGCCCGAGCGGGAGGGTAGTAGATACGCAGTATTTT.

CDR3 in amino acids: CASSLPITGGEQFF. In DNA, the CDR3 is TGTGCCAGCAGTTTACCCATAACAGGGGGTGAGCAGTTCTTC. This chain joins TRBV27 and TRBJ2-1; 8 positions agree with TRBD1. Trimming took 2 bases from V and 9 from J; bases not matched to a gene: 6. Germline CDR1 and CDR2: MNHEY and SMNVEV (reference sequence). The CDR3 loop spans 14 amino acids.

V and J are TRBV14 and TRBJ1-2; the match to TRBD1 covers 7 bases. Trimming cost V 4 bases and J 2 bases; bases outside gene matches: 7. Germline V CDR1 and CDR2: SGHDN, FVKESK. The CDR3 is made up of 15 amino acids. CDR3 amino acids: CASSRSGGTNYGYTF. Written as DNA, the CDR3 is TGTGCCAGCAGCCGTTCAGGGGGAACGAACTATGGCTACACCTTC.

The chain carries TRBV5-6 and TRBJ2-7; weak D call: TRBD2 (6 bases). From germline, CDR1 is SGHDT and CDR2 YYEEEE. Trimming left V 2 bases short and J 2 bases short, with 8 bases between. The CDR3 loop spans 13 amino acids. CDR3 nucleotide sequence: TGTGCCAGCAGCTTCGGGGGTCCCTACGAGCAGTACTTC. It specifies CASSFGGPYEQYF.

This clone turned up a few times. V usage is TRBV6-1 and J usage is TRBJ2-7; TRBD2 aligns across 13 bases. V trimming: 4 bases; J trimming: 4 bases; junction bases outside the gene matches: 4. This CDR3 region has 15 residues. Looked up from germline, CDR1 is MNHNS and CDR2 is SASEGT. The CDR3 here is CASSGGLAGRYEQYF. Written as DNA, the CDR3 is TGTGCCAGCAGTGGGGGACTAGCGGGAAGATACGAGCAGTACTTC.

The V and J genes are TRBV12-5 and TRBJ1-1; D not certain. Germline loops: CDR1 LGHNT, CDR2 FRNRAP. This CDR3 contains 13 residues. The germline V and J ends were trimmed by 4 bases and 2 bases, with 8 bases remaining between them. The CDR3 sequence: CASGWALNTEAFF. CDR3 coding DNA: TGTGCTAGTGGTTGGGCTTTAAACACTGAAGCTTTCTTT.

This chain joins TRBV28 and TRBJ2-5; weak D call: TRBD2 (6 bases). In germline, CDR1 is MDHEN, CDR2 SYDVKM. The germline V and J ends were trimmed by 6 bases and 7 bases, with 21 bases remaining between them. CDR3 size: 15 residues. CDR3 in amino acids: CASSQRDSSGATQYF. CDR3 nucleotides: TGTGCCAGCAGCCAACGGGACTCCAGTGGGGCGACCCAGTACTTC.

This chain links TRBV9 with TRBJ2-7, with 13 bases identical to TRBD2. Germline CDR1 is SGDLS and CDR2 is YYNGEE. The CDR3 has 15 residues. With 3 bases clipped from V and 5 bases from J, the junction kept 5 bases outside the gene matches. This CDR3 reads CASSESLAGGDEQYF. CDR3 nucleotides: TGTGCCAGCAGCGAGTCACTAGCGGGAGGGGACGAGCAGTACTTC.

This clone was seen more than once but under ten times. The CDR3 DNA sequence: TGTGCCAGCAGCTCCCCGGGACAGGGAATAAATGAGCAGTTCTTC. Translation: CASSSPGQGINEQFF. The chain uses TRBV5-4 and TRBJ2-1; 9 nucleotides line up with TRBD1. CDR1 is SGHNT, CDR2 YYREEE, per germline (reference sequence). The V segment lost 3 bases and the J segment 7 bases; nucleotides outside the gene matches: 8. The length of the CDR3 is 15 residues.

The chain employs TRBV7-9 and TRBJ1-2; tentatively, D is TRBD1 (5 bases). Germline assignment: CDR1 SEHNR and CDR2 FQNEAQ (reference sequence). This CDR3 contains 13 residues. V was pared by 1 base and J by 13 bases, with 16 bases between. CDR3 bases: TGTGCCAGCAGCTTAGTGTATCCAGGGTCAGGCACCTTC. Amino acids: CASSLVYPGSGTF.

The rearrangement uses TRBV7-2 and TRBJ2-3; no definite D call. CDR1 is SGHTA, CDR2 FQGNSA, per germline. The CDR3 totals 14 residues. V dropped 4 bases and J dropped 4 bases, with 12 bases sitting between them. This chain's CDR3 is CASSSPFVADTQYF. In DNA form, the CDR3 reads TGTGCCAGCAGCTCCCCGTTCGTTGCAGATACGCAGTATTTT.